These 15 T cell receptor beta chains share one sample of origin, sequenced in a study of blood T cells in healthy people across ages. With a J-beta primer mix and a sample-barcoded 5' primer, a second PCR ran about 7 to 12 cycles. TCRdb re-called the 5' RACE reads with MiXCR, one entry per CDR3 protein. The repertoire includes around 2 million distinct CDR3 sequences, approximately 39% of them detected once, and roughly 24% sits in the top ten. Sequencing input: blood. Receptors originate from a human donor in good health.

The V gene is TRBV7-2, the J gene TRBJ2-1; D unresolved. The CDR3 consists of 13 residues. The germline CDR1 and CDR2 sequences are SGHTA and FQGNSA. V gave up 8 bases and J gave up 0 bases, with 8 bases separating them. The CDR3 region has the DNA TGTGCCAGCGCCGTCGCCTCCTACAATGAGCAGTTCTTC. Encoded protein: CASAVASYNEQFF.

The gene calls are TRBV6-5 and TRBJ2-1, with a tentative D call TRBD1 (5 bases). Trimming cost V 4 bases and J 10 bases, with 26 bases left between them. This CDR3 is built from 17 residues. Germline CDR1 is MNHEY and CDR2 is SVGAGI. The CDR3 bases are TGTGCCAGCAGTTCGTCGAAGACAGTCCCGGTGGGTCGGGAGCAGTTCTTC. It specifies CASSSSKTVPVGREQFF.

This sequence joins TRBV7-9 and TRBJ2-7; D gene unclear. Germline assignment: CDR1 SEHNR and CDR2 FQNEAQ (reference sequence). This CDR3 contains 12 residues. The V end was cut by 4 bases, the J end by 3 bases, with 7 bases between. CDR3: CASSSHDYEQYF. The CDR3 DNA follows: TGTGCCAGCAGCTCCCACGACTACGAGCAGTACTTC.

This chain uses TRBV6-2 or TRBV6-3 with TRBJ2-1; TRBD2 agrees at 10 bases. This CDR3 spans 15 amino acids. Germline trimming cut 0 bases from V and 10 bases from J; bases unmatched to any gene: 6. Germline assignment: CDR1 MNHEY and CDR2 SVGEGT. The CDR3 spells CASSYSSGGAKEQFF. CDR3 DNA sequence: TGTGCCAGCAGTTACTCAAGCGGGGGGGCGAAGGAGCAGTTCTTC.

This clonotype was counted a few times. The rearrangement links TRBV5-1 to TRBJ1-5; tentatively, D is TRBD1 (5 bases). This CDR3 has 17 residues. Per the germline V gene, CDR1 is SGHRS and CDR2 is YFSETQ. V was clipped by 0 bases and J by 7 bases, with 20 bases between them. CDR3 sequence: CASSLAPLRGGSQPQHF. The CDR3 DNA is TGCGCCAGCAGCTTGGCCCCCCTTCGGGGGGGAAGCCAGCCCCAGCATTTT. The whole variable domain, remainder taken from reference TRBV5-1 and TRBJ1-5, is KAGVTQTPRYLIKTRGQQVTLSCSPISGHRSVSWYQQTPGQGLQFLFEYFSETQRNKGNFPGRFSGRQFSNSRSEMNVSTLELGDSALYLCASSLAPLRGGSQPQHFGDGTRLSIL.

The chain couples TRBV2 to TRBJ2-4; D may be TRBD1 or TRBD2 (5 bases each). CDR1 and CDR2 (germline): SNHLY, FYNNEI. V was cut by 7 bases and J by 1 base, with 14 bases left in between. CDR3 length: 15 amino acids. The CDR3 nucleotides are TGTGCCAGCACCGGGACGAGGTCGGCCAAAAACATTCAGTACTTC. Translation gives CASTGTRSAKNIQYF.

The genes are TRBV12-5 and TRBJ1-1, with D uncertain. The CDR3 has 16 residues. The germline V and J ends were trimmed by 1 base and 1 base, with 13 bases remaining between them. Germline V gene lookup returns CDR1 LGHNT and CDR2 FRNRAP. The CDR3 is CASGLAYGRRNTEAFF. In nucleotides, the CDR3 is TGTGCTAGTGGTTTGGCTTACGGACGGAGGAACACTGAAGCTTTCTTT.

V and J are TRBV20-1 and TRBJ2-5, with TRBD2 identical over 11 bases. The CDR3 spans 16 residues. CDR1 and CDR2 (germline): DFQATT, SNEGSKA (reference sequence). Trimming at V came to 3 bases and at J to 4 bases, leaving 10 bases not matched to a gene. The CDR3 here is CSARRLAGGSGETQYF. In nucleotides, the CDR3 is TGCAGTGCTAGGAGGCTAGCGGGGGGATCGGGAGAGACCCAGTACTTC.

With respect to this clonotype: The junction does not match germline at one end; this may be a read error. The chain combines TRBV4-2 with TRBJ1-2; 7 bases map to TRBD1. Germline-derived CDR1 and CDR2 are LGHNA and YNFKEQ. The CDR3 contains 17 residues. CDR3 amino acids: CVSSQEMDRPQPYGYTF. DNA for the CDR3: TGTGTCAGCAGCCAAGAGATGGACAGGCCCCAACCCTATGGCTACACCTTC.

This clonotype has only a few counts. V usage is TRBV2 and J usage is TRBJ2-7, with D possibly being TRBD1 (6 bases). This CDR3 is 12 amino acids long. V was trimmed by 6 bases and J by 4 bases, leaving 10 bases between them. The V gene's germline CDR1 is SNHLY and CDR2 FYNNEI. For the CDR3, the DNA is TGTGCCAGCAGGGAGGACAGATACGAGCAGTACTTC. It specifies CASREDRYEQYF.

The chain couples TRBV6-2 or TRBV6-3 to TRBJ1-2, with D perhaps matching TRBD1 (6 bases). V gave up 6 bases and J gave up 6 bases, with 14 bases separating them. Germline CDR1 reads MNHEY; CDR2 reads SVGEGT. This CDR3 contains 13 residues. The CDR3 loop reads CASRQGLSNGYTF. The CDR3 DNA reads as TGTGCCAGCAGACAGGGACTCTCTAATGGCTACACCTTC.

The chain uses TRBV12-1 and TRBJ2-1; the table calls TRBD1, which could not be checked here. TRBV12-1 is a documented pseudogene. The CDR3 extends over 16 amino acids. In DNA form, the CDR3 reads TGTGCCAGCAGACCCGGGACGGGGGGCTCCCACAATGAGCAGTTCTTC. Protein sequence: CASRPGTGGSHNEQFF.

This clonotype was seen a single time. The chain's CDR3 is CSAAGIGNTEAFF. The CDR3 nucleotides are TGCAGTGCTGCAGGGATCGGGAACACTGAAGCTTTCTTT. This chain links TRBV20-1 with TRBJ1-1; a weak D match, TRBD1 (5 bases). The CDR3 sequence is 13 residues long. Trimming took 5 bases from V and 1 from J, leaving 11 bases between them. Germline CDR1 DFQATT, CDR2 SNEGSKA (reference sequence).

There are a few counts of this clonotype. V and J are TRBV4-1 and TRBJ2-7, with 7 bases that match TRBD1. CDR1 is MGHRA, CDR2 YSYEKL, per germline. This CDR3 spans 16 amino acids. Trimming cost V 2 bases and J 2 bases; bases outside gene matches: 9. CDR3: CASSQRSGQAPYEQYF. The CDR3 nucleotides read TGCGCCAGCAGCCAAAGAAGCGGACAGGCCCCCTACGAGCAGTACTTC.

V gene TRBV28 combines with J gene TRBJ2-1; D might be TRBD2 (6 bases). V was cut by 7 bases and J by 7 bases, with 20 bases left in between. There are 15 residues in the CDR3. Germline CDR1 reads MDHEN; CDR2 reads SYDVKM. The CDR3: CASIAVGGPTNEQFF. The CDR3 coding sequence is TGTGCCAGCATTGCGGTTGGAGGGCCGACGAATGAGCAGTTCTTC.